This T cell receptor (beta chain) was sequenced during a study of OX40 agonist ivuxolimab in advanced cancers. For the study at large: Dose-escalation patients were diagnosed with hepatocellular carcinoma, melanoma, renal cell cancer or head and neck cancer. The dose-escalation cohort was just under 85% male, with a mean age of 60 years, ranging about 23 to 79. Prior checkpoint blockade (anti-PD-1, anti-PD-L1 or anti-CTLA-4) was permitted; around 37% had it. Points from the study as a whole: People who partly responded at 0.1-3.0 mg/kg had some of the least clonal expansion seen.

Note on this clone: Its antigen is still unknown.

Sequencing was performed with immunoSEQ multiplex PCR; in TCRdb, only in-frame clones are kept and a portion is missing. Of about 18,000 clones listed, approximately 83% are singletons. The CDR3 runs to 16 residues. Germline V gene lookup returns CDR1 SGHAT and CDR2 FQNNGV. The V segment lost 5 bases and the J segment 3 bases; nucleotides outside the gene matches: 12. The sequencing here drew on CD4+ or CD8+ T cells sorted from blood, taken in a trial of the OX40 agonist ivuxolimab. This rearrangement joins TRBV11-2 to TRBJ1-1; 7 nucleotides line up with TRBD1. This TCR derives from an adult with an advanced solid tumor such as melanoma, head and neck, liver or kidney cancer. The CDR3 DNA reads as TGTGCCAGCAGCCTGCATTCAGGGGGTAAATACACTGAAGCTTTCTTT. Translating gives CASSLHSGGKYTEAFF.